The T cell receptor beta chain under discussion was sequenced for a study of OX40 agonist ivuxolimab in advanced cancers. Measured with immunoSEQ multiplex PCR; TCRdb has only the in-frame clones, and not every one. Here the sample spans more than 25,000 clones, 84% being singletons. Study findings and constraints: Compared with others, partial responders at 0.1-3.0 mg/kg displayed clonal expansion among the lowest.

Germline V gene data show CDR1 as SGHNT and CDR2 as YENEEA. This CDR3 comprises 8 residues. As concerns this clone: Its antigen is undetermined. One end of the junction varies from germline; a read error may be responsible.

The chain employs TRBV11-3 and TRBJ2-7; D is unclear. The sample in question was CD4+ or CD8+ T cells sorted from blood, obtained in a trial of the OX40 agonist ivuxolimab. This receptor was identified in an adult with an advanced solid tumor such as melanoma, head and neck, liver or kidney cancer. For the CDR3, the DNA is TGTGCAAGTCGCTTAGATCTGTTC. This encodes CASRLDLF.